What follows is one TCR beta chain and its context. The CDR3 sequence is 15 residues long. Trimming took 4 bases from V and 15 from J; bases not matched to a gene: 11. Germline V gene data show CDR1 as SGHRS and CDR2 as YFSETQ. Repertoires were generated with immunoSEQ multiplex PCR, while TCRdb's copy carries only in-frame clones and drops some. The sample has tens of thousands of clones, 90% seen once; the top ten hold approximately 2.4%. This sample is part of a study of T cell clones after liver transplantation. Across the whole study: Graft-donor-reactive sequences were compared with third-party-reactive TCRbeta sequences from pre-transplant mixed lymphocyte reactions. Without induction therapy, subjects received standard immunosuppression until 12-24 months post-transplant.

This receptor was taken from a human donor who received a liver transplant. This specimen was CD4+ T cells from blood, taken before liver transplant. The chain couples TRBV5-1 to TRBJ2-1; 15 bases line up with TRBD2. The CDR3 loop reads CASSPGLAGGPNLFF. The CDR3 DNA sequence: TGCGCCAGCAGCCCTGGACTAGCGGGAGGGCCTAATCTGTTCTTC.